This TCR beta chain comes out of a study of T cells after yellow fever vaccination. Study-wide findings and caveats: Reappearance after the booster was seen for most primary-vaccination clones, at more than 95% CD4 and around 90% CD8. It was the secondary response that reached its peak faster, day 5 versus 15, but it was weaker.

This clonotype was seen more than once but under ten times. Its cognate antigen is unknown. Synthesis of TCR cDNA relied on 5'RACE template switching, which attached a universal primer site and UMIs. TCRdb reanalysed the 5' RACE reads using MiXCR and keeps one entry per CDR3 protein. The repertoire holds about 340,000 distinct CDR3 sequences, with about 12% as singletons. CDR1 and CDR2 (germline): SGHTA, FQGNSA. CDR3 length equals 14 residues. V was pared by 1 base and J by 4 bases, with 10 bases between. The receptor's source is a man younger than 30 who received the YFV17D yellow fever vaccine. The genes are TRBV7-2 and TRBJ1-1; D is unresolved. The sample was CD4+ T cells sorted from PBMCs, taken 15 days after the yellow fever booster vaccination. The CDR3 DNA reads as TGTGCCAGCAGCTTAGGCCGAATCGGCACTGAAGCTTTCTTT. Its protein product is CASSLGRIGTEAFF.